This passage covers 31 T cell receptor beta chains from one sample sequenced in a study of cytomegalovirus exposure and HLA in healthy donors. Vbeta (60) and Jbeta (13) primers were used in the PCR. The table came from immunoSEQ multiplex PCR; TCRdb's copy has only in-frame clones and leaves some out. The sample contains approximately 250,000 clones, about 77% of which appear only once. The specimen sequenced was PBMCs. These receptors originate from a boy between 10 and 17 years old in good health and CMV-seronegative.

The J gene is TRBJ1-2, the V gene TRBV4-1; 10 bases align to TRBD1. CDR1 and CDR2 from the germline V gene are MGHRA and YSYEKL. With V trimmed by 4 bases and J by 2 bases, 10 bases remained unmatched. The CDR3 loop spans 17 amino acids. The CDR3 protein is CASSPGDRGPMNYGYTF. The DNA of the CDR3 is TGCGCCAGCAGCCCAGGGGACAGGGGACCCATGAACTATGGCTACACCTTC.

CDR3: CASSFTSGGPSSYEQYF. CDR3 DNA sequence: TGTGCCAGCAGCTTTACTAGCGGGGGGCCGAGCTCCTACGAGCAGTACTTC. The V gene is TRBV5-8, the J gene TRBJ2-7, with 12 bases identical to TRBD2. V shed 2 bases and J 0 bases; nucleotides not matched to a gene: 6. The CDR3 has 17 residues. Per germline, CDR1 SGHTS and CDR2 YDEGEE.

This chain uses TRBV7-6 with TRBJ2-1, with D tentatively TRBD2 (5 bases). This CDR3 has 13 amino acids. The germline V gene has CDR1 SGHVS and CDR2 FNYEAQ. Trimming stripped 5 bases from V and 5 bases from J, with 10 bases between. DNA for the CDR3: TGTGCCAGCAGCCGACTACTTAACAATGAGCAGTTCTTC. The encoded protein is CASSRLLNNEQFF.

The CDR3 spells CASSLTPGTSIYEQFF. Written as DNA, the CDR3 is TGTGCCAGCAGCTTGACCCCCGGGACTAGCATCTATGAGCAGTTCTTC. This chain links TRBV7-9 with TRBJ2-1; 9 nucleotides match TRBD2. The CDR3 loop spans 16 amino acids. Losses at the gene ends were 3 bases for V and 8 bases for J; bases not matched to a gene: 11. Germline V gene lookup returns CDR1 SEHNR and CDR2 FQNEAQ (reference sequence). The entire variable domain, with the rest obtained from reference TRBV7-9 and TRBJ2-1, is as follows: DTGVSQNPRHKITKRGQNVTFRCDPISEHNRLYWYRQTLGQGPEFLTYFQNEAQLEKSRLLSDRFSAERPKGSFSTLEIQRTEQGDSAMYLCASSLTPGTSIYEQFFGPGTRLTVL.

This clone occurred a few times. The CDR3 nucleotides are TGTGCCAGCAGCTTACCTAGCGGGATCTCCTACAATGAGCAGTTCTTC. Translation gives CASSLPSGISYNEQFF. V gene TRBV11-2 combines with J gene TRBJ2-1; 9 bases align to TRBD2. Trimming cost V 2 bases and J 0 bases; bases outside gene matches: 2. The CDR3 sequence is 16 residues long. Germline assignment: CDR1 SGHAT and CDR2 FQNNGV.

This rearrangement joins TRBV11-3 to TRBJ2-5; D might be TRBD2 (6 bases). Between the trimmed V and J ends, which lost 8 bases and 5 bases, there was a span of 12 bases. This CDR3 has 12 residues. Germline V gene data show CDR1 as SGHNT and CDR2 as YENEEA. The DNA of the CDR3 is TGTGCCAGCGGTATAAGCGGGGAGACCCAGTACTTC. Amino acids: CASGISGETQYF.

The CDR3 bases are TGTGCCTGGAGTGTACGGTACGGTCGCCCCCTCTATGGCTACACCTTC. It is translated as CAWSVRYGRPLYGYTF. This chain links TRBV30 with TRBJ1-2, with unresolved D. CDR3 length: 16 residues. Trimming took 0 bases from V and 4 from J, leaving 18 bases between them. In germline, CDR1 is GTSNPN, CDR2 SVGIG (reference sequence).

Points on this clone: Other DNA sequences in this specimen translate into the identical CDR3. The chain employs TRBV5-1 and TRBJ2-3, with unresolved D. Germline CDR1 and CDR2: SGHRS and YFSETQ. The CDR3 covers 14 residues. Trimming shortened V by 0 bases and J by 4 bases, and 9 bases separated the two germline ends. The CDR3 region has the DNA TGCGCCAGCAGCTTGGTGTCCGGGTCAGATACGCAGTATTTT. Its translation: CASSLVSGSDTQYF.

The J gene is TRBJ2-5, the V gene TRBV6-6; D may be TRBD1 (6 bases). Germline CDR1 MNHNY, CDR2 SVGAGI (reference sequence). This CDR3 spans 15 amino acids. V was pared by 5 bases and J by 2 bases, with 15 bases between. CDR3 sequence reads: CASSKGDIQQETQYF. CDR3 sequence (DNA): TGTGCCAGCAGTAAAGGGGACATCCAGCAAGAGACCCAGTACTTC.

J is TRBJ1-1 and V is TRBV6-1; 10 nucleotides line up with TRBD1. The germline V gene encodes CDR1 MNHNS and CDR2 SASEGT. V was pared by 7 bases and J by 11 bases, with 7 bases of the junction left unmatched. This CDR3 spans 12 amino acids. This CDR3 reads CASNRQGAEAFF. In nucleotides, the CDR3 is TGTGCCAGCAATCGACAGGGGGCAGAGGCTTTCTTT.

This sequence joins TRBV29-1 and TRBJ2-1; D remains unclear. Trimming removed 0 bases at V and 7 bases at J, with 7 bases between. Per germline, CDR1 SQVTM and CDR2 ANQGSEA. This CDR3 spans 12 amino acids. The CDR3, as DNA: TGCAGCGTTGAAGAGACCGGGAATGAGCAGTTCTTC. This gives the protein CSVEETGNEQFF.

This chain connects TRBV6-6 to TRBJ2-7; 11 bases are a match to TRBD2. J was trimmed by 3 bases and V by 4 bases; bases with no gene match: 5. The CDR3 is made up of 15 amino acids. Germline assignment: CDR1 MNHNY and CDR2 SVGAGI (reference sequence). This CDR3 is CASSSTSGRGYEQYF. CDR3 bases: TGTGCCAGCAGTTCCACTAGCGGGAGAGGCTACGAGCAGTACTTC.

The CDR3 loop is CAWNALGERDYGYTF. In DNA, the CDR3 is TGTGCCTGGAATGCCCTCGGGGAAAGGGACTATGGCTACACCTTC. This rearrangement joins TRBV30 to TRBJ1-2; D gene uncertain. The CDR3 covers 15 residues. The germline CDR1 and CDR2 sequences are GTSNPN and SVGIG (reference sequence). V was clipped by 4 bases and J by 3 bases, with 18 bases between them. Supplemented by reference TRBV30 and TRBJ1-2, the full variable domain reads SQTIHQWPATLVQPVGSPLSLECTVEGTSNPNLYWYRQAAGRGLQLLFYSVGIGQISSEVPQNLSASRPQDRQFILSSKKLLLSDSGFYLCAWNALGERDYGYTFGSGTRLTVV.

The chain carries TRBV29-1 and TRBJ2-5; 8 positions agree with TRBD1. This CDR3 region has 13 residues. Germline loops: CDR1 SQVTM, CDR2 ANQGSEA. Trimming took 2 bases from V and 5 from J; bases not matched to a gene: 4. This CDR3 reads CSVELRDRETQYF. As DNA, the CDR3 is TGCAGCGTTGAACTCCGGGACAGGGAGACCCAGTACTTC.

CDR3 residues: CASSLARVYLSYNEQFF. CDR3 sequence (DNA): TGTGCCAGCAGCTTAGCGCGGGTCTACCTCTCCTACAATGAGCAGTTCTTC. The J gene is TRBJ2-1, the V gene TRBV7-8, with D possibly being TRBD2 (5 bases). Deletions cut 0 bases from V and 0 bases from J, with 12 bases between. Germline lookup yields CDR1 SGHVS and CDR2 FQNEAQ. The CDR3 is 17 residues long.

The V gene is TRBV5-1, the J gene TRBJ2-3; weak D call: TRBD2 (5 bases). Germline lookup yields CDR1 SGHRS and CDR2 YFSETQ. The CDR3 contains 14 residues. V dropped 2 bases and J dropped 6 bases, with 13 bases sitting between them. In DNA form, the CDR3 reads TGCGCCAGCAGCTTTTCCCTTCCGGGGGATACGCAGTATTTT. Its protein product is CASSFSLPGDTQYF. Drawing the rest from reference TRBV5-1 and TRBJ2-3, the complete variable domain is KAGVTQTPRYLIKTRGQQVTLSCSPISGHRSVSWYQQTPGQGLQFLFEYFSETQRNKGNFPGRFSGRQFSNSRSEMNVSTLELGDSALYLCASSFSLPGDTQYFGPGTRLTVL.

The V and J genes are TRBV5-1 and TRBJ2-2; D might be TRBD1 (5 bases). CDR1 and CDR2 (germline): SGHRS, YFSETQ. This CDR3 is built from 15 residues. Trimming shortened V by 0 bases and J by 4 bases, and 10 bases separated the two germline ends. CDR3 protein: CASSLVQGFTGELFF. The DNA of the CDR3 is TGCGCCAGCAGCTTGGTCCAGGGCTTCACCGGGGAGCTGTTTTTT.

This chain joins TRBV7-9 and TRBJ2-2, with 7 bases fitting TRBD2. V was clipped by 3 bases and J by 7 bases; unmatched bases: 14. Germline assignment: CDR1 SEHNR and CDR2 FQNEAQ (reference sequence). This CDR3 region has 17 residues. In DNA form, the CDR3 reads TGTGCCAGCAGCTTTCAGCGGGATTTCCCTTTATACGGGGAGCTGTTTTTT. This sequence encodes CASSFQRDFPLYGELFF.

This clone appeared a few times. The rearrangement links TRBV27 to TRBJ1-1, with 10 bases fitting TRBD1. CDR1 is MNHEY, CDR2 SMNVEV, per germline (reference sequence). The ends lost 1 base at V and 5 bases at J; junction bases unmatched: 1. The CDR3 consists of 14 residues. The CDR3, as DNA: TGTGCCAGCAGTTTATTGGGACAGGGGACTGAAGCTTTCTTT. Its translation is CASSLLGQGTEAFF.

The chain employs TRBV2 and TRBJ2-3; 8 bases map to TRBD1. The CDR3 loop spans 16 amino acids. After removal of 6 bases from V and 4 bases from J, the junction contained 12 bases not matched to a gene. Looked up from germline, CDR1 is SNHLY and CDR2 is FYNNEI. In nucleotides, the CDR3 is TGTGCCAGCAGGGTAGTACAGGGGGTCGGACCAGATACGCAGTATTTT. It yields the protein CASRVVQGVGPDTQYF.

The chain is built from TRBV14 and TRBJ2-7; TRBD2 agrees at 11 bases. The V segment lost 2 bases and the J segment 2 bases; nucleotides outside the gene matches: 11. Germline V gene sequence: CDR1 SGHDN, CDR2 FVKESK. This CDR3 is built from 18 residues. CDR3 in amino acids: CASSQKTPGLAVTYEQYF. DNA for the CDR3: TGTGCCAGCAGCCAAAAAACCCCGGGACTAGCGGTAACCTACGAGCAGTACTTC.

The genes are TRBV27 and TRBJ2-6, with D maybe TRBD2 (5 bases). The V gene lost 3 bases and the J gene lost 0 bases, with 9 bases spanning the gap. The CDR3 extends over 16 amino acids. CDR1 and CDR2 (germline): MNHEY, SMNVEV (reference sequence). CDR3 nucleotides: TGTGCCAGCAGTTTTGGAGGCCCCTCTGGGGCCAACGTCCTGACTTTC. This codes for CASSFGGPSGANVLTF.

The chain is built from TRBV11-3 and TRBJ2-7; no definite D call. Trimming stripped 1 base from V and 2 bases from J, with 9 bases between. This CDR3 is built from 14 residues. Per germline, CDR1 SGHNT and CDR2 YENEEA. CDR3: CASSLGRQTYEQYF. In nucleotides, the CDR3 is TGTGCCAGCAGCTTAGGCAGGCAGACCTACGAGCAGTACTTC.

This chain links TRBV13 with TRBJ2-7; D perhaps matches TRBD2 (5 bases). Per germline, CDR1 PRHDT and CDR2 FYEKMQ (reference sequence). V dropped 5 bases and J dropped 3 bases, with 17 bases sitting between them. The CDR3 length is 15 residues. This chain's CDR3 is CASSAAGFKVYEQYF. The CDR3 nucleotides read TGTGCCAGCAGCGCCGCGGGTTTTAAGGTCTACGAGCAGTACTTC.

The rearrangement uses TRBV5-1 and TRBJ2-3; 12 bases line up with TRBD2. CDR3 length: 16 residues. Germline V gene sequence: CDR1 SGHRS, CDR2 YFSETQ. V was pared by 4 bases and J by 3 bases, with 6 bases of the junction left unmatched. CDR3 nucleotides: TGCGCCAGCAGCGCCCGACTAGCGGGGGTGACAGATACGCAGTATTTT. Protein sequence: CASSARLAGVTDTQYF.

The J gene is TRBJ1-2, the V gene TRBV30; tentative D call: TRBD1 (5 bases). V gave up 3 bases and J gave up 11 bases, with 19 bases separating them. Germline-derived CDR1 and CDR2 are GTSNPN and SVGIG (reference sequence). The CDR3 spans 13 residues. This CDR3 is CAWRERWGVRYTF. In DNA, the CDR3 is TGTGCCTGGAGGGAACGATGGGGGGTTCGGTACACCTTC.

The chain has TRBV6-4 and TRBJ2-2, with TRBD2 identical over 13 bases. Trimming at V came to 6 bases and at J to 3 bases, leaving 7 bases not matched to a gene. This CDR3 has 17 amino acids. Germline loops: CDR1 MRHNA, CDR2 SNTAGT. The CDR3 sequence is CASRAETSGGDTGELFF. For the CDR3, the DNA is TGTGCCAGCAGAGCCGAAACTAGCGGGGGGGACACCGGGGAGCTGTTTTTT.

The genes are TRBV19 and TRBJ1-2; no reliable D call. Trimming took 7 bases from V and 0 from J, leaving 15 bases between them. Per the germline V gene, CDR1 is LNHDA and CDR2 is SQIVND (reference sequence). This CDR3 contains 15 residues. The CDR3, as DNA: TGTGCCAGTAACCTGCGGCCCACGACTAACTATGGCTACACCTTC. The encoded protein is CASNLRPTTNYGYTF.

This sequence joins TRBV5-3 and TRBJ1-5; D uncertain. TRBV5-3 is annotated as an ORF whose role is uncertain. The V end lost 4 bases, the J end lost 4 bases, and 12 bases lay between the germline ends. The CDR3 covers 14 residues. The CDR3 loop reads CARSPGLMNQPQHF. In nucleotides, the CDR3 is TGTGCCAGAAGCCCCGGGTTAATGAATCAGCCCCAGCATTTT.

The V call is TRBV5-6, the J call TRBJ1-2; tentative D call: TRBD1 (6 bases). V lost 2 bases and J 7 bases, leaving 12 bases between the germline ends. The length of the CDR3 is 13 residues. Germline V CDR1 and CDR2: SGHDT, YYEEEE. CDR3 in amino acids: CASSLQGPGGYTF. The CDR3 DNA sequence: TGTGCCAGCAGCTTACAGGGCCCTGGTGGCTACACCTTC. Full variable domain (missing parts from reference TRBV5-6 and TRBJ1-2): DAGVTQSPTHLIKTRGQQVTLRCSPKSGHDTVSWYQQALGQGPQFIFQYYEEEERQRGNFPDRFSGHQFPNYSSELNVNALLLGDSALYLCASSLQGPGGYTFGSGTRLTVV.

The chain recombines TRBV14 with TRBJ1-2; the D gene is possibly TRBD1 (6 bases). The CDR3 covers 15 residues. CDR1 is SGHDN and CDR2 is FVKESK in the germline V gene. Between the trimmed V and J ends, which lost 0 bases and 8 bases, there was a span of 16 bases. CDR3 nucleotide sequence: TGTGCCAGCAGCCAAGATGGGACAACGACTGGGGGCTACACCTTC. Its translation is CASSQDGTTTGGYTF.